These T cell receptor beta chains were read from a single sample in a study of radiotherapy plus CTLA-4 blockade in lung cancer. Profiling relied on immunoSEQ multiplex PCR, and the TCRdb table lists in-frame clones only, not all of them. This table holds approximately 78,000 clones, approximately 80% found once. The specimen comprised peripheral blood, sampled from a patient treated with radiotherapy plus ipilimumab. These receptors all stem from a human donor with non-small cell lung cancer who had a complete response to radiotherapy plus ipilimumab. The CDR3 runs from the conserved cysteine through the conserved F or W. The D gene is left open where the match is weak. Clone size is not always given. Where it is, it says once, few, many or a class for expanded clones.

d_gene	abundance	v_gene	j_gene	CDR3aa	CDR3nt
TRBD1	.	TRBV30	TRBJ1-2	CAWSVGLQGASFYTF	TGTGCCTGGAGTGTAGGTTTGCAGGGGGCGTCTTTCTACACCTTC
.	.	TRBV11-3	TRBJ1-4	CASSLGGRPREKLFF	TGTGCCAGCAGCTTAGGGGGCAGGCCGAGGGAAAAACTGTTTTTT
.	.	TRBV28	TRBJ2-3	CASSLWGSTDTQYF	TGTGCCAGCAGTTTATGGGGGAGCACAGATACGCAGTATTTT
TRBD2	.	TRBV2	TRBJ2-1	CASRGYTSGAIRNEQFF	TGTGCCAGCAGGGGATATACTAGCGGGGCCATAAGGAATGAGCAGTTCTTC
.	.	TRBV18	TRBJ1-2	CASSPTQPNPIFSDGYTF	TGTGCCAGCTCACCGACCCAACCCAACCCCATCTTCTCCGATGGCTACACCTTC
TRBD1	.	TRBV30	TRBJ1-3	CAWSPGTGVYTSSGNTIYF	TGTGCCTGGTCCCCCGGGACAGGGGTCTACACGAGCTCTGGAAACACCATATATTTT
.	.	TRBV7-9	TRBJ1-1	CASSQSAAGTEAFF	TGTGCCAGCAGCCAATCAGCGGCTGGAACTGAAGCTTTCTTT
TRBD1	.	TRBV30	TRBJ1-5	CAWSVGTGNQPQHF	TGTGCCTGGAGTGTAGGGACAGGGAATCAGCCCCAGCATTTT
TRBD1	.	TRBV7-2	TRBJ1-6	CASSGGQLQNSPLHF	TGTGCCAGCAGCGGGGGACAGCTCCAGAATTCACCCCTCCACTTT
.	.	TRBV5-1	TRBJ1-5	CASSLESSRQPQHF	TGCGCCAGCAGCTTGGAGTCCTCTCGTCAGCCCCAGCATTTT
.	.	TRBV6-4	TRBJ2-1	CASSDSGTTGEQFF	TGTGCCAGCAGCGACAGCGGAACCACCGGTGAGCAGTTCTTC
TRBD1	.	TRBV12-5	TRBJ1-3	CASGWDSGNTIYF	TGTGCTAGTGGATGGGACAGCGGAAACACCATATATTTT
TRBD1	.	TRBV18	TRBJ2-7	CASSLRTGDEQYF	TGTGCCAGCTCCCTCCGGACAGGGGACGAGCAGTACTTC
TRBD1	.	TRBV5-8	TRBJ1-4	CASSPGQRNEKLFF	TGTGCCAGCAGCCCGGGACAGCGTAATGAAAAACTGTTTTTT
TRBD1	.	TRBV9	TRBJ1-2	CASSPGQGNYGYTF	TGTGCCAGCAGCCCGGGACAGGGGAACTATGGCTACACCTTC
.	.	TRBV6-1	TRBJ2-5	CASTFLGGVETQYF	TGTGCCAGCACCTTTCTCGGGGGCGTAGAGACCCAGTACTTC
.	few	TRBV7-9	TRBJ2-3	CASSRRTSTDTQYF	TGTGCCAGCAGCCGCAGGACTAGCACAGATACGCAGTATTTT
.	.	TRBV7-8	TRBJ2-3	CASSLALGDTQYF	TGTGCCAGCAGCTTAGCGCTAGGGGATACGCAGTATTTT
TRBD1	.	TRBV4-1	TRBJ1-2	CASSQGQTNYGYTF	TGCGCCAGCAGCCAGGGACAGACTAACTATGGCTACACCTTC
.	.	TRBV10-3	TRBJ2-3	CAISEQSTDTQYF	TGTGCCATCAGTGAACAGAGCACAGATACGCAGTATTTT
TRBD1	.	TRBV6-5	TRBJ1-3	CASSYTGTGSRNTIYF	TGTGCCAGCAGTTATACCGGGACAGGGTCCAGGAACACCATATATTTT
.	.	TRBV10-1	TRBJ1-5	CASSESGSWQPQHF	TGCGCCAGCAGTGAGTCAGGGAGTTGGCAGCCCCAGCATTTT
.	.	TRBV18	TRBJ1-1	CASSPLIDTEAFF	TGTGCCAGCTCACCACTTATCGACACTGAAGCTTTCTTT
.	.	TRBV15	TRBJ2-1	CATSRDSSWGAGLYNEQFF	TGTGCCACCAGCAGAGATTCCTCGTGGGGGGCTGGCCTCTACAATGAGCAGTTCTTC
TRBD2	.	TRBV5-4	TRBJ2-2	CASSFSGSITGELFF	TGTGCCAGCAGCTTCAGCGGGAGTATCACCGGGGAGCTGTTTTTT
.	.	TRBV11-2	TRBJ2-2	CASSRLNPGELFF	TGTGCCAGCAGCCGGCTAAATCCCGGGGAGCTGTTTTTT